The clone carrying this TCR beta chain was observed a handful of times. Per the germline V gene, CDR1 is SGHNT and CDR2 is YENEEA. The junction had 6 bases not matched to a gene; V was cut back by 1 base and J by 3 bases. This CDR3 is built from 16 residues. Measured with immunoSEQ multiplex PCR; TCRdb has only the in-frame clones, and not every one. The sample lists 140,000 to 150,000 clones, around four fifths occurring once. This sample was taken from a study of blood T cell repertoires in COVID-19. At the level of the study: Spain, Italy and the United States supplied samples that represented acute and convalescent COVID-19.

The chain joins TRBV11-3 to TRBJ1-3; 7 bases agree with TRBD1. Sequencing was done on a sample of peripheral blood. The clonotype was recovered from a human donor in a cohort sampled during active COVID-19. In DNA, the CDR3 is TGTGCCAGCAGCTTAGGCCCTGGACAGGTTGGAAACACCATATATTTT. Translated, it gives CASSLGPGQVGNTIYF.